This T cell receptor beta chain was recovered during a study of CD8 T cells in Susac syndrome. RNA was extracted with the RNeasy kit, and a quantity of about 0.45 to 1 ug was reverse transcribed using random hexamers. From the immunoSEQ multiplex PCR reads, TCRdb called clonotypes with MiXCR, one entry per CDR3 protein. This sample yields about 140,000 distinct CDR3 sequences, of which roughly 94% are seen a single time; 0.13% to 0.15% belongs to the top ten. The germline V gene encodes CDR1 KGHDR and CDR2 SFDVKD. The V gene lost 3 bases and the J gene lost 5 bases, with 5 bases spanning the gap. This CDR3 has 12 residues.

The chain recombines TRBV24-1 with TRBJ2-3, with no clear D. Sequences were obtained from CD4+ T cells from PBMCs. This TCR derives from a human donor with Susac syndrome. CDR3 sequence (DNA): TGTGCCACCAGTGATCTTCGAGATACGCAGTATTTT. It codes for CATSDLRDTQYF.